These 3 T cell receptor beta chains originate from one sample sequenced in a study of shared T cell receptors in the human thymus. Assay used: immunoSEQ multiplex PCR; TCRdb lists only in-frame clones, some missing. The sample carries 500,000 to 750,000 clones, around 87% recorded once. This same sample was also part of a study on human thymus T cells.

The sample consisted of thymocytes. Receptors were obtained from a boy in the first two years of life with a congenital heart defect.

V usage is TRBV5-1 and J usage is TRBJ2-2; 7 nucleotides align to TRBD1. This CDR3 spans 15 amino acids. The germline V gene has CDR1 SGHRS and CDR2 YFSETQ. V dropped 1 base and J dropped 4; count of bases not matched to a gene: 4. The CDR3 DNA sequence: TGCGCCAGCAGCTTGTTCGGACAGGCCACCGGGGAGCTGTTTTTT. It specifies CASSLFGQATGELFF.

The chain recombines TRBV20-1 with TRBJ2-3, with D perhaps matching TRBD2 (6 bases). Deletions cut 8 bases from V and 5 bases from J, with 8 bases between. CDR3 size: 10 residues. Germline values: CDR1 DFQATT, CDR2 SNEGSKA (reference sequence). CDR3: CSPRGDTQYF. The CDR3 coding sequence is TGCAGTCCGCGGGGAGATACGCAGTATTTT.

This chain joins TRBV6-1 and TRBJ2-7; weak D call: TRBD1 (6 bases). Germline values: CDR1 MNHNS, CDR2 SASEGT. V dropped 6 bases and J dropped 0 bases, with 12 bases sitting between them. The CDR3 spans 14 residues. The CDR3 nucleotides read TGTGCCAGCAGACGGGACACTGGCTCCTACGAGCAGTACTTC. Its translation is CASRRDTGSYEQYF.